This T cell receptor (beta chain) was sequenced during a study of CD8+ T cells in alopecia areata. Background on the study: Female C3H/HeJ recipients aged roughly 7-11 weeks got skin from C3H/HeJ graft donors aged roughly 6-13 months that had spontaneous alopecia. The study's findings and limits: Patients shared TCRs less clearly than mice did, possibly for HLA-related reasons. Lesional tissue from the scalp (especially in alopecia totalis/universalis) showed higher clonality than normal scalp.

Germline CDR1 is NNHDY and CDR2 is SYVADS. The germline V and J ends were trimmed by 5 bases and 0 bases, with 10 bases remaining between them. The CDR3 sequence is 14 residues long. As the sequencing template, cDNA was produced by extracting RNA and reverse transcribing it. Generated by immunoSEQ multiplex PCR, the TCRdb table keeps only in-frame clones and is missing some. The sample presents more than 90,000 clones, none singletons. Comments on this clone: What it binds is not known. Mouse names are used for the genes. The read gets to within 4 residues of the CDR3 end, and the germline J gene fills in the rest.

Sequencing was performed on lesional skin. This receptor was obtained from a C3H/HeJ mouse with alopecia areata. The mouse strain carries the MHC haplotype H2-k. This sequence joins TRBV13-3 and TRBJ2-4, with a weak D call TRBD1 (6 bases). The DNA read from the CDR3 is TGTGCCAGCAGCCTCAGGGGCAGTCAAAAC. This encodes CASSLRGSQN. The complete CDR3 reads CASSLRGSQNTLYF.